The entry below describes one T cell receptor beta chain. The antigen remains unidentified. The data belong to a study of T cells expressing NK-cell markers. Across the study: The sequencing cohort of eight donors included seven HCMV-seropositive individuals and one seronegative individual. Whole-study results and caveats: Expanded clones of NKG2C+ T cells had an unclear HCMV specificity.

UMIs were included in TCR beta cDNA generated by 5'RACE template switching. One entry per CDR3 protein, without DNA, is what TCRdb gives after re-calling the 5' RACE reads. The listing contains some 150,000 distinct CDR3 sequences. The CDR3 is made up of 13 amino acids. This receptor was obtained from a young man in good health. The V and J genes are TRBV12-3 or TRBV12-4 and TRBJ2-2; TCRdb picks TRBD1, but there is no DNA to check that call. The sample comprised blood T cells: a sorted CD56 or NKG2C T cell subset, CD4+ or CD8+ T cells, or bulk PBMC T cells (not recorded which). The CDR3 protein is CASSPTGTGELFF.